The sequence of this T cell receptor (beta chain) was determined in a study of T cell repertoires in cytomegalovirus infection. TCRdb passed the reads through MiXCR, listing each CDR3 protein once. The sample consists of around 450,000 distinct CDR3 sequences, roughly a third of them appearing once. This receptor was identified in a human donor in good health (CMV status not recorded). Some clones in this sample may be carry-over from other donors' samples. Sequencing was carried out using PBMCs.

CDR3 in DNA: TGTGCCAGCAGCGCCGAACTGACACCACGGGGGGACACTGAAGCTTTCTTT. Amino acid sequence: CASSAELTPRGDTEAFF. This sequence joins TRBV7-6 and TRBJ1-1, with D possibly matching TRBD1 (5 bases). The length of the CDR3 is 17 residues. Germline V CDR1 and CDR2: SGHVS, FNYEAQ. Trimming removed 5 bases at V and 3 bases at J, with 22 bases between.